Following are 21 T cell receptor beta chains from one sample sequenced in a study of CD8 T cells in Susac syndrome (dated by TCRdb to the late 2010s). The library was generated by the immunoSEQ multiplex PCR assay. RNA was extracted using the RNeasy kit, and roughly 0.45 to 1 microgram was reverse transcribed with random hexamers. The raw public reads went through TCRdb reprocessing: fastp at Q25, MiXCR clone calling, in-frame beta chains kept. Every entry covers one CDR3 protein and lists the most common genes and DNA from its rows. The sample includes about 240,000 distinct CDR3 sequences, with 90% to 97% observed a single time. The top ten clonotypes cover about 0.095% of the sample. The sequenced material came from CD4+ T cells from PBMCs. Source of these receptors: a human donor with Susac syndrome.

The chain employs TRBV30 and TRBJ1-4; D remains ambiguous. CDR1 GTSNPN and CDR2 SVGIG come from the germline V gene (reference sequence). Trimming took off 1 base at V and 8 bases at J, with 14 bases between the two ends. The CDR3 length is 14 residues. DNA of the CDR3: TGTGCCTGGAGTGGTTGGAGGGTAGAGGAAAAACTGTTTTTT. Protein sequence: CAWSGWRVEEKLFF.

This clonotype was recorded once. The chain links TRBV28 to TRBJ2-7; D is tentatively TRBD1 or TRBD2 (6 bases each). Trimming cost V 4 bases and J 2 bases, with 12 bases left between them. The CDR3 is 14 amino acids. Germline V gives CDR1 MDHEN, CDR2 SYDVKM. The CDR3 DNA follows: TGTGCCAGCAGTTGGGGGGCGAACACCTACGAGCAGTACTTC. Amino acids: CASSWGANTYEQYF.

CDR3: CASSFSAGVTDTQYF. DNA for the CDR3: TGTGCCAGCAGCTTTTCGGCGGGAGTAACAGATACGCAGTATTTT. This chain connects TRBV11-2 to TRBJ2-3; TRBD2 agrees at 7 bases. With V trimmed by 3 bases and J by 3 bases, 6 bases remained unmatched. CDR1 is SGHAT and CDR2 is FQNNGV in the germline V gene. The CDR3 spans 15 residues.

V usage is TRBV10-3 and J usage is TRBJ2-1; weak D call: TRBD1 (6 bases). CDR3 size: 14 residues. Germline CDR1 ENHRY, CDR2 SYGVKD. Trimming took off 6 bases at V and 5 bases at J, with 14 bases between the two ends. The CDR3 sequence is CAISQPGQNNEQFF. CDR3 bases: TGTGCCATCAGCCAACCCGGACAGAACAATGAGCAGTTCTTC.

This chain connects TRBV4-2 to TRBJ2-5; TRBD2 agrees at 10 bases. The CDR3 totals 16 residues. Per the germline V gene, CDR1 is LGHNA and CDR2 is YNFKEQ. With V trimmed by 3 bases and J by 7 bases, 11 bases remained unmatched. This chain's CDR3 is CASSHPSGSHPGTQYF. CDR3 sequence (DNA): TGTGCCAGCAGCCACCCTAGCGGGAGCCATCCAGGGACCCAGTACTTC.

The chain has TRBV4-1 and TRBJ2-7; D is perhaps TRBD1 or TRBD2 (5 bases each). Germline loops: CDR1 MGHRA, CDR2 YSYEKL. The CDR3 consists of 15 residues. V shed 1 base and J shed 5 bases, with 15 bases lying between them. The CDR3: CASSQGRGRGHEQYF. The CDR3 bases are TGCGCCAGCAGCCAAGGACGGGGCCGGGGCCACGAGCAGTACTTC.

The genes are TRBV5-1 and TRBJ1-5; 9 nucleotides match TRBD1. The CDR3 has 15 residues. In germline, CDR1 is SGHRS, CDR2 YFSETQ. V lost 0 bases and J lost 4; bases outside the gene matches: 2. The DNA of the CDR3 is TGCGCCAGCAGCTTGGAGACAGGGGGAAATCAGCCCCAGCATTTT. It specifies CASSLETGGNQPQHF.

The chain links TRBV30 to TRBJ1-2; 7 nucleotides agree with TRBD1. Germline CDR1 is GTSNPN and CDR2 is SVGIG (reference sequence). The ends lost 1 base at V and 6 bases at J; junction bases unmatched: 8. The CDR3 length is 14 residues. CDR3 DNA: TGTGCCTGGAGTGACGGGACAGCCTCCCATGGCTACACCTTC. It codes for CAWSDGTASHGYTF.

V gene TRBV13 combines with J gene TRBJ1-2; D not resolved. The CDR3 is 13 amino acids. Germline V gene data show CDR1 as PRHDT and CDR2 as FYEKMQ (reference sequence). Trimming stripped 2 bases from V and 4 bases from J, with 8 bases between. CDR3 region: CASSLKSSYGYTF. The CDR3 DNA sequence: TGTGCCAGCAGCTTAAAGAGCTCCTATGGCTACACCTTC.

CDR3 DNA: TGTGCCACCAGTGATACCTCGGGCGGGAGAGGGGCAGATACGCAGTATTTT. It specifies CATSDTSGGRGADTQYF. The chain links TRBV24-1 to TRBJ2-3, with 7 bases matching TRBD2. V trimming: 3 bases; J trimming: 4 bases; junction bases outside the gene matches: 12. The germline V gene has CDR1 KGHDR and CDR2 SFDVKD. CDR3 length: 17 amino acids.

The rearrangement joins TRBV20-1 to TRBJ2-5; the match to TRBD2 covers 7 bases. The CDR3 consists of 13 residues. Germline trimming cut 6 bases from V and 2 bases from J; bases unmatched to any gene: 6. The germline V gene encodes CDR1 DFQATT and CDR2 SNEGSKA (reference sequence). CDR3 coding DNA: TGCAGTGCCACCCCTAGCGGACAAGAGACCCAGTACTTC. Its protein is CSATPSGQETQYF.

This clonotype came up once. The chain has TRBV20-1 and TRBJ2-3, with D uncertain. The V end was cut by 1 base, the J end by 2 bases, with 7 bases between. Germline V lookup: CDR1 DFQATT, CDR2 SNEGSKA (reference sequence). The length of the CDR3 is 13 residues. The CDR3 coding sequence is TGCAGTGCTAGAGGGGGAATCACAGATACGCAGTATTTT. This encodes CSARGGITDTQYF.

The CDR3 nucleotides read TGTGCCAGCAGCCGGGACAGGGTTAACTATGGCTACACCTTC. Its protein is CASSRDRVNYGYTF. V gene TRBV13 combines with J gene TRBJ1-2; 9 positions agree with TRBD1. This CDR3 has 14 amino acids. The V segment lost 5 bases and the J segment 1 base; nucleotides outside the gene matches: 2. Germline CDR1 PRHDT, CDR2 FYEKMQ (reference sequence).

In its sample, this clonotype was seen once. The CDR3 DNA reads as TGTGCCAGCAGCTTACGGTACAGGGGGCGACGCGAGGATGGCTACACCTTC. Translation gives CASSLRYRGRREDGYTF. This chain uses TRBV7-8 with TRBJ1-2; 9 bases fit TRBD1. The ends lost 2 bases at V and 6 bases at J; junction bases unmatched: 13. The CDR3 runs to 17 residues. Germline values: CDR1 SGHVS, CDR2 FQNEAQ.

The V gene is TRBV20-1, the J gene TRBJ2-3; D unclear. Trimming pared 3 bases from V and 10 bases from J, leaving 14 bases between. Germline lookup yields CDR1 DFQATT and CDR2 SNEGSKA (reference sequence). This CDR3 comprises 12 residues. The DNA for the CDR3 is TGCAGTGCTAGTGTTAGACTCGAGCCGCAGTATTTT. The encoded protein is CSASVRLEPQYF.

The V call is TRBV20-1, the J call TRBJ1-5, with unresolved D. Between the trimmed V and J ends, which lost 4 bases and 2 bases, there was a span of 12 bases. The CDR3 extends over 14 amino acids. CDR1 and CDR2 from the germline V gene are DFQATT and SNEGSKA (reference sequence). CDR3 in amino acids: CSAKKGFGNQPQHF. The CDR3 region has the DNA TGCAGTGCTAAAAAGGGTTTTGGCAATCAGCCCCAGCATTTT.

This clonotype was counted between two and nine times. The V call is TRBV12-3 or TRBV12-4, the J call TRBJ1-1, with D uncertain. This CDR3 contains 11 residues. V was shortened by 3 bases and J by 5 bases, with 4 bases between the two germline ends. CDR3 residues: CASSLRTEAFF. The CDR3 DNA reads TGTGCCAGCAGTTTGAGGACTGAAGCTTTCTTT.

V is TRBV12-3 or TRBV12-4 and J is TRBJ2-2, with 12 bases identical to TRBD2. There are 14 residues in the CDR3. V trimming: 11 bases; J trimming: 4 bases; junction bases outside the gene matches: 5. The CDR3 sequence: CALGTSGPTGELFF. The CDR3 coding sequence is TGTGCCCTCGGGACTAGCGGGCCCACCGGGGAGCTGTTTTTT.

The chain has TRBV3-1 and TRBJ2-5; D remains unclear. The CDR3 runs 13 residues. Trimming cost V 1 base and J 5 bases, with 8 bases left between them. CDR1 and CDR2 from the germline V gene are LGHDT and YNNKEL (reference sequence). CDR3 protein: CASSQAGDETQYF. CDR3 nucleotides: TGTGCCAGCAGCCAAGCTGGAGACGAGACCCAGTACTTC.

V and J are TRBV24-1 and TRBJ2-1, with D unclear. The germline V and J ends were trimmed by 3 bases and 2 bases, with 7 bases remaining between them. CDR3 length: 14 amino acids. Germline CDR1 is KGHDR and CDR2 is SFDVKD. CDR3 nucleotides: TGTGCCACCAGTGATAATTCCCCCTACAATGAGCAGTTCTTC. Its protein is CATSDNSPYNEQFF.

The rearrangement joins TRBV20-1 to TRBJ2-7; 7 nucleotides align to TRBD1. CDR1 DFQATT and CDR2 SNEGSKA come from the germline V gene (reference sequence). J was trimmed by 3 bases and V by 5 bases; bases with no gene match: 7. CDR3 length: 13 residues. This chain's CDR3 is CSASRTGVYEQYF. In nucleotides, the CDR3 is TGCAGTGCTTCTCGGACAGGAGTCTACGAGCAGTACTTC.